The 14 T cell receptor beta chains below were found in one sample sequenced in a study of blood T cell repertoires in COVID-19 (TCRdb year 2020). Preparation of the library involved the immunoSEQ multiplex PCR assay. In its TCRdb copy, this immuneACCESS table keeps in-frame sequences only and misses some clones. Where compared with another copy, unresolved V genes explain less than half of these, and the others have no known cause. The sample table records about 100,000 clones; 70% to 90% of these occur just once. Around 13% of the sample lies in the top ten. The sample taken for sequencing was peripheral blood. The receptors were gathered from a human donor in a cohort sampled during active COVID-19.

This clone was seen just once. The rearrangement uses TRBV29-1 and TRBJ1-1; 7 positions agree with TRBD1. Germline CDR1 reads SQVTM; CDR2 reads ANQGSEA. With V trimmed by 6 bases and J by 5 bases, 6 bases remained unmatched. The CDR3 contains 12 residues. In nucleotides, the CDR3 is TGCAGCGTCGTACCGGGACAGACTGAAGCTTTCTTT. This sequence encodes CSVVPGQTEAFF.

The CDR3 sequence: CASSLAGPRAYEKLFF. CDR3 DNA sequence: TGTGCCAGCAGCCTCGCCGGGCCCAGGGCTTACGAAAAACTGTTTTTT. V is TRBV2 and J is TRBJ1-4; possibly TRBD1 for D (5 bases). V shed 6 bases and J shed 8 bases, with 22 bases lying between them. The CDR3 covers 16 residues. Looked up from germline, CDR1 is SNHLY and CDR2 is FYNNEI.

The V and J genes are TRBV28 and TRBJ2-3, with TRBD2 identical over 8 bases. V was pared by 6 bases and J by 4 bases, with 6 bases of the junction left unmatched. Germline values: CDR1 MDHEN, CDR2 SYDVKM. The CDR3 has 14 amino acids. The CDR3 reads CASSRTSSPDTQYF. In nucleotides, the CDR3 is TGTGCCAGCAGCCGGACTAGCTCCCCAGATACGCAGTATTTT.

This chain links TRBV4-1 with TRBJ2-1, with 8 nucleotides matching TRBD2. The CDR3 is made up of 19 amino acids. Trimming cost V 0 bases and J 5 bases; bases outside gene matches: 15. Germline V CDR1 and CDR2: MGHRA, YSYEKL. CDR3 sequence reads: CASSQETPSGRARDNEQFF. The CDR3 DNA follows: TGCGCCAGCAGCCAAGAGACTCCCAGCGGGAGAGCTAGAGACAATGAGCAGTTCTTC.

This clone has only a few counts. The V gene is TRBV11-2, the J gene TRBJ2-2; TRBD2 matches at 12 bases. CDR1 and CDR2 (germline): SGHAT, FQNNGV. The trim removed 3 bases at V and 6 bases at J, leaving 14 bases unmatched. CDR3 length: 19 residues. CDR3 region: CASSLTSGRLNDFAGELFF. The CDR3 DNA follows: TGTGCCAGCAGCTTGACTAGCGGGAGACTTAATGACTTTGCCGGGGAGCTGTTTTTT.

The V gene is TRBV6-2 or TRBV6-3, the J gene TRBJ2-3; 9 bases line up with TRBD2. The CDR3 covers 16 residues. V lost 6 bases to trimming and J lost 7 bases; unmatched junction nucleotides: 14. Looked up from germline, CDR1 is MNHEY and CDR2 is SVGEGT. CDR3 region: CASSTAGTSSENTQYF. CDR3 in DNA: TGTGCCAGCAGCACCGCCGGGACTAGCTCCGAGAATACGCAGTATTTT.

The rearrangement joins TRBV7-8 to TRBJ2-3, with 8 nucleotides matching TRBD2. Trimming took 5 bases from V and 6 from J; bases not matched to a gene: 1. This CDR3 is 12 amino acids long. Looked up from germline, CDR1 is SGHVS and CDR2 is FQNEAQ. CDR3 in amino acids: CASSPGGDTQYF. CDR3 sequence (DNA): TGTGCCAGCAGCCCGGGGGGGGATACGCAGTATTTT.

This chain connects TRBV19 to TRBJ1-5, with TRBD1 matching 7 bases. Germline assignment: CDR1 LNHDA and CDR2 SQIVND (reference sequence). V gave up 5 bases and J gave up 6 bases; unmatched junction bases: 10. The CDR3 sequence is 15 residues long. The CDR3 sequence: CASSPLTGAGQPQHF. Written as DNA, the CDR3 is TGTGCCAGTAGTCCGCTAACAGGGGCAGGTCAGCCCCAGCATTTT.

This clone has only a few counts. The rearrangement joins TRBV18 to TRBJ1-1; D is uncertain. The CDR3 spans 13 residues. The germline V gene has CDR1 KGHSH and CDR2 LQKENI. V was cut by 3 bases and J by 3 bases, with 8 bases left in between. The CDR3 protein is CASSPRRDTEAFF. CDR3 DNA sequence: TGTGCCAGCTCACCTCGGAGGGACACTGAAGCTTTCTTT. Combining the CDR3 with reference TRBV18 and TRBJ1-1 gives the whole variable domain NAGVMQNPRHLVRRRGQEARLRCSPMKGHSHVYWYRQLPEEGLKFMVYLQKENIIDESGMPKERFSAEFPKEGPSILRIQQVVRGDSAAYFCASSPRRDTEAFFGQGTRLTVV.

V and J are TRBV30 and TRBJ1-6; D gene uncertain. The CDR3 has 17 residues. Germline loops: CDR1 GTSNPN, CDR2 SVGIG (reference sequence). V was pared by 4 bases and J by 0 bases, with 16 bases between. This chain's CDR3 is CAWNPGRASSYNSPLHF. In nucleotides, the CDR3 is TGTGCCTGGAATCCCGGGAGGGCGAGCTCCTATAATTCACCCCTCCACTTT.

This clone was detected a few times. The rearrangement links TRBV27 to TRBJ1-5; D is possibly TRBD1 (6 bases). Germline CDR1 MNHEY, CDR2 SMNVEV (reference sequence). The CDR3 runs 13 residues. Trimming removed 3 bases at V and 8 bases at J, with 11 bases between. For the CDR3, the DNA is TGTGCCAGCAGTTTTCAGGGGAAAGAGCCCCAGCATTTT. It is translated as CASSFQGKEPQHF.

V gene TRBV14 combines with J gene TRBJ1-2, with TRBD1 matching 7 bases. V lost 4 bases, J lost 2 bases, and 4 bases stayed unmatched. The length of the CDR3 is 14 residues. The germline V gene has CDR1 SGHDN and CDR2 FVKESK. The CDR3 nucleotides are TGTGCCAGCAGCCCATTGACAGGGAACTATGGCTACACCTTC. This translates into CASSPLTGNYGYTF.

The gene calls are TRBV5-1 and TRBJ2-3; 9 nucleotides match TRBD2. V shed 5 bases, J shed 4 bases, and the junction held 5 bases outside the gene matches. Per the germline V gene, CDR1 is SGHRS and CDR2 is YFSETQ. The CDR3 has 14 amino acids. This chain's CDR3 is CASRRGGAADTQYF. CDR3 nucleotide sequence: TGCGCCAGCAGGCGCGGGGGGGCCGCAGATACGCAGTATTTT. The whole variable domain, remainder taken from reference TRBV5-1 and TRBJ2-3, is KAGVTQTPRYLIKTRGQQVTLSCSPISGHRSVSWYQQTPGQGLQFLFEYFSETQRNKGNFPGRFSGRQFSNSRSEMNVSTLELGDSALYLCASRRGGAADTQYFGPGTRLTVL.

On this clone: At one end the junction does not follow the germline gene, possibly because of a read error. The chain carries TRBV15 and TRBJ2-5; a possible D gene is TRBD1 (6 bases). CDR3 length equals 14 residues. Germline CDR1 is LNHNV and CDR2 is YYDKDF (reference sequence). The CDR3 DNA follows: TGTGCCACCAGCAGAGATAGGGCAGGCACAAACAGGGACTTC. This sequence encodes CATSRDRAGTNRDF.